This T cell receptor beta chain appears in the sequencing data of a study of cytomegalovirus exposure and HLA in healthy donors. Study results and caveats: Sequencing depth roughly uniform across donors was assumed in presence/absence analyses. The study listed about 150 cytomegalovirus-associated TCR beta chains.

For this clone: Antigen specificity is unknown.

Germline V lookup: CDR1 MNHEY, CDR2 SVGAGI. V was shortened by 4 bases and J by 2 bases, with 11 bases between the two germline ends. The CDR3 runs to 15 residues. Although they were nominally healthy when sampled, donors likely had unrecorded immune exposures. This PCR relied on a set of 60 Vbeta primers and 13 Jbeta primers. Data came from immunoSEQ multiplex PCR; TCRdb stores just in-frame clones and leaves some out. This sample has tens of thousands of clones, with approximately 75% found just once. The sample taken for sequencing was PBMCs. V usage is TRBV6-5 and J usage is TRBJ1-4, with a possible D match to TRBD1 (5 bases). This TCR was recovered from a human donor in good health. CDR3 sequence reads: CASSFQRGTNEKLFF. CDR3 nucleotides: TGTGCCAGCAGTTTCCAACGGGGGACTAATGAAAAACTGTTTTTT.